These 18 T cell receptor beta chains were all obtained from the same sample, sequenced in a study of technical replicates of blood from four donors. TCRdb's copy holds only in-frame clones and misses some; the assay was immunoSEQ multiplex PCR. The sample carries under 90,000 clones, roughly 93% recorded once. Input material: T cells isolated from PBMCs. Receptors were obtained from a human donor in good health.

This clone came up once. The V and J genes are TRBV9 and TRBJ2-2; D possibly corresponds to TRBD1 (6 bases). The germline V and J ends were trimmed by 0 bases and 5 bases, with 11 bases remaining between them. The CDR3 runs 15 residues. Germline values: CDR1 SGDLS, CDR2 YYNGEE. CDR3 loop: CASSVVGHLTGELFF. The CDR3 nucleotides read TGTGCCAGCAGCGTAGTGGGACACCTTACCGGGGAGCTGTTTTTT.

The rearrangement links TRBV9 to TRBJ1-5, with a tentative D call TRBD1 (6 bases). The CDR3 length is 13 residues. V gave up 7 bases and J gave up 4 bases, with 12 bases separating them. The germline CDR1 and CDR2 sequences are SGDLS and YYNGEE. The CDR3 here is CASQQGENQPQHF. CDR3 bases: TGTGCCAGCCAACAGGGTGAGAATCAGCCCCAGCATTTT.

The chain carries TRBV6-1 and TRBJ2-2; 8 nucleotides match TRBD2. The trim removed 3 bases at V and 2 bases at J, leaving 8 bases unmatched. CDR1 and CDR2 (germline): MNHNS, SASEGT. This CDR3 contains 17 residues. The CDR3 spells CASSEVWIAGNTGELFF. Written as DNA, the CDR3 is TGTGCCAGCAGTGAGGTATGGATAGCGGGAAACACCGGGGAGCTGTTTTTT.

The chain combines TRBV15 with TRBJ1-5, with D unclear. The CDR3 is 14 amino acids. V lost 1 base and J lost 4, with 8 bases in between. Germline V gives CDR1 LNHNV, CDR2 YYDKDF (reference sequence). CDR3 loop: CATSRGQANQPQHF. Written as DNA, the CDR3 is TGTGCCACCAGCAGAGGGCAGGCAAATCAGCCCCAGCATTTT.

The V gene is TRBV19, the J gene TRBJ1-4; D is uncertain. Per germline, CDR1 LNHDA and CDR2 SQIVND (reference sequence). The CDR3 sequence is 14 residues long. With 7 bases removed from V and 0 bases from J, the gap between germline ends came to 9 bases. CDR3 sequence reads: CASTSRTTNEKLFF. The CDR3 nucleotides are TGTGCCAGTACCTCGCGTACAACTAATGAAAAACTGTTTTTT.

The chain has TRBV10-2 and TRBJ2-5, with TRBD1 as a possible D gene (6 bases). V lost 8 bases, J lost 3 bases, and 7 bases lay in between. This CDR3 is 11 amino acids long. CDR1 is WSHSY and CDR2 is SAAADI in the germline V gene. The CDR3 DNA is TGCGCCAGCGCAGGGGAAGAGACCCAGTACTTC. Its protein is CASAGEETQYF.

J is TRBJ2-1 and V is TRBV29-1; 7 nucleotides match TRBD2. This CDR3 contains 15 residues. V was pared by 7 bases and J by 5 bases, with 14 bases of the junction left unmatched. Germline-derived CDR1 and CDR2 are SQVTM and ANQGSEA. The CDR3: CSAIWGGRPHNEQFF. The DNA for the CDR3 is TGCAGCGCTATCTGGGGCGGGAGACCACACAATGAGCAGTTCTTC.

This chain links TRBV28 with TRBJ1-1; TRBD1 is a possible D gene (5 bases). The CDR3 sequence is 15 residues long. Trimming cost V 2 bases and J 4 bases, with 14 bases left between them. Germline V lookup: CDR1 MDHEN, CDR2 SYDVKM. CDR3 in DNA: TGTGCCAGCAGTTTAATGGGGGGAGAGGGCACTGAAGCTTTCTTT. Amino acid sequence: CASSLMGGEGTEAFF.

The chain carries TRBV19 and TRBJ1-2, with TRBD1 matching over 8 bases. The J segment lost 3 bases and the V segment lost 6 bases, leaving 12 bases of the junction unmatched. Germline lookup yields CDR1 LNHDA and CDR2 SQIVND (reference sequence). The length of the CDR3 is 16 residues. CDR3 amino acids: CASSRGQALSYYGYTF. The CDR3 DNA reads as TGTGCCAGTAGCAGGGGACAGGCCCTCTCTTACTATGGCTACACCTTC.

The CDR3 loop reads CASSKDWNQPQHF. In nucleotides, the CDR3 is TGTGCCAGCAGTAAAGACTGGAATCAGCCCCAGCATTTT. This sequence joins TRBV28 and TRBJ1-5; D uncertain. The CDR3 has 13 amino acids. V lost 5 bases, J lost 4 bases, and 9 bases lay in between. Germline CDR1 MDHEN, CDR2 SYDVKM.

This clone was seen only once. The chain carries TRBV15 and TRBJ2-7, with 8 bases fitting TRBD1. V trimming: 6 bases; J trimming: 1 base; junction bases outside the gene matches: 5. This CDR3 has 14 amino acids. The germline V gene encodes CDR1 LNHNV and CDR2 YYDKDF (reference sequence). The CDR3 region has the DNA TGTGCCACCAGAAAAACAGGGGGATCCTACGAGCAGTACTTC. This sequence encodes CATRKTGGSYEQYF. The full variable domain, completed using reference TRBV15 and TRBJ2-7, is DAMVIQNPRYQVTQFGKPVTLSCSQTLNHNVMYWYQQKSSQAPKLLFHYYDKDFNNEADTPDNFQSRRPNTSFCFLDIRSPGLGDTAMYLCATRKTGGSYEQYFGPGTRLTVT.

The rearrangement links TRBV5-5 to TRBJ1-2; 8 nucleotides align to TRBD1. The CDR3 has 16 residues. CDR1 and CDR2 (germline): SGHKS, YYEKEE (reference sequence). V lost 4 bases and J lost 8; bases outside the gene matches: 16. This CDR3 reads CASSPDHPGQAKGYTF. CDR3 DNA: TGTGCCAGCAGCCCGGATCATCCGGGACAGGCAAAGGGCTACACCTTC. The whole variable domain, remainder taken from reference TRBV5-5 and TRBJ1-2, is DAGVTQSPTHLIKTRGQQVTLRCSPISGHKSVSWYQQVLGQGPQFIFQYYEKEERGRGNFPDRFSARQFPNYSSELNVNALLLGDSALYLCASSPDHPGQAKGYTFGSGTRLTVV.

The J gene is TRBJ1-4, the V gene TRBV7-9, with D possibly matching TRBD1 (6 bases). The CDR3 sequence is 15 residues long. Trimming left V 5 bases short and J 0 bases short, with 10 bases between. From germline, CDR1 is SEHNR and CDR2 FQNEAQ (reference sequence). CDR3 bases: TGTGCCAGCAGCCCTACAGGGTCAACTAATGAAAAACTGTTTTTT. Translated, it gives CASSPTGSTNEKLFF. Based on the CDR3 plus reference TRBV7-9 and TRBJ1-4, the full variable domain is DTGVSQNPRHKITKRGQNVTFRCDPISEHNRLYWYRQTLGQGPEFLTYFQNEAQLEKSRLLSDRFSAERPKGSFSTLEIQRTEQGDSAMYLCASSPTGSTNEKLFFGSGTQLSVL.

The rearrangement uses TRBV7-2 and TRBJ2-7; D unresolved. The CDR3 covers 14 residues. Looked up from germline, CDR1 is SGHTA and CDR2 is FQGNSA. Between the trimmed V and J ends, which lost 5 bases and 1 base, there was a span of 12 bases. The CDR3 here is CASSLSWVSYEQYF. The CDR3 bases are TGTGCCAGCAGCCTTAGCTGGGTATCCTACGAGCAGTACTTC.

The genes are TRBV14 and TRBJ1-4; D ambiguous. This CDR3 region has 16 residues. V gave up 2 bases and J gave up 4 bases, with 14 bases separating them. The V gene's germline CDR1 is SGHDN and CDR2 FVKESK. CDR3 DNA: TGTGCCAGCAGCCAACTCCCTGCCGACTATAATGAAAAACTGTTTTTT. Translated, it gives CASSQLPADYNEKLFF.

V and J are TRBV11-2 and TRBJ1-1; 7 bases map to TRBD1. The CDR3 runs to 14 residues. CDR1 is SGHAT and CDR2 is FQNNGV in the germline V gene. V shed 7 bases, J shed 0 bases, and the junction held 5 bases outside the gene matches. The CDR3 nucleotides are TGTGCCAGCAACCGACAGGGACTGAACACTGAAGCTTTCTTT. Amino acids: CASNRQGLNTEAFF.

The V call is TRBV2, the J call TRBJ2-2, with 7 bases lining up with TRBD1. The V and J ends lost 9 bases and 5 bases, in that order; junction bases with no gene match: 6. Germline V gives CDR1 SNHLY, CDR2 FYNNEI. The CDR3 totals 13 residues. Here the CDR3 reads CASGTGQTGELFF. The CDR3 nucleotides are TGTGCCAGTGGAACGGGACAGACCGGGGAGCTGTTTTTT. The whole variable domain, remainder taken from reference TRBV2 and TRBJ2-2, is EPEVTQTPSHQVTQMGQEVILRCVPISNHLYFYWYRQILGQKVEFLVSFYNNEISEKSEIFDDQFSVERPDGSNFTLKIRSTKLEDSAMYFCASGTGQTGELFFGEGSRLTVL.

The chain has TRBV18 and TRBJ1-5, with D perhaps matching TRBD1 (6 bases). The V end lost 6 bases, the J end lost 5 bases, and 17 bases lay between the germline ends. The CDR3 covers 15 residues. Germline V gives CDR1 KGHSH, CDR2 LQKENI. In DNA, the CDR3 is TGTGCCAGCTCGCGCACAGGGTCTTGGGATCAGCCCCAGCATTTT. Amino acids: CASSRTGSWDQPQHF.